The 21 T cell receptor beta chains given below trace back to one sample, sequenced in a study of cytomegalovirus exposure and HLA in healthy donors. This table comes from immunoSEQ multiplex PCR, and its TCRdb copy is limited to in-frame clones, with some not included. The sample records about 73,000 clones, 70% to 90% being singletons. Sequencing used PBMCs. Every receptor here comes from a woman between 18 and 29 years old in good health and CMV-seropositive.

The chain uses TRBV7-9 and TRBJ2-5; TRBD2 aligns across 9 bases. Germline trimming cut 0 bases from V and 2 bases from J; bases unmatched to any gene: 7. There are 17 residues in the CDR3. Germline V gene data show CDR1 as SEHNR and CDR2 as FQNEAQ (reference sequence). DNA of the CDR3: TGTGCCAGCAGCTTAGCGCTAGCGGGGATCGGTCAAGAGACCCAGTACTTC. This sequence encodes CASSLALAGIGQETQYF.

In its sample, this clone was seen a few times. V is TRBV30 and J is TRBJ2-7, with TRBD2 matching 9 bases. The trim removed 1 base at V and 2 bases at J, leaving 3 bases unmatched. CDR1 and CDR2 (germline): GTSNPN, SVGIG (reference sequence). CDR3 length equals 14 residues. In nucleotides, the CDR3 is TGTGCCTGGAGTGATAGCGGGAGAACCTACGAGCAGTACTTC. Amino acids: CAWSDSGRTYEQYF.

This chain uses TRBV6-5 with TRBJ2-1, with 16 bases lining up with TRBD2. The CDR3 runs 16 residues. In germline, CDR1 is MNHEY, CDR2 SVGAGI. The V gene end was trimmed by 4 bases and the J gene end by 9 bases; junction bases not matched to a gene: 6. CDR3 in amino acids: CASSLGLAGGPGEQFF. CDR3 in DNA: TGTGCCAGCAGTTTGGGACTAGCGGGAGGGCCAGGTGAGCAGTTCTTC.

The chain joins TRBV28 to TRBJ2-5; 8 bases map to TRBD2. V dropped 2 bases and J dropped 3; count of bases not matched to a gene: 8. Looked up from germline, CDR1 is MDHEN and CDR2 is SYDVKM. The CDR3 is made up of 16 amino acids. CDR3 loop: CASSLTPAGVEETQYF. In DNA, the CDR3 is TGTGCCAGCAGTTTAACGCCAGCGGGGGTTGAAGAGACCCAGTACTTC.

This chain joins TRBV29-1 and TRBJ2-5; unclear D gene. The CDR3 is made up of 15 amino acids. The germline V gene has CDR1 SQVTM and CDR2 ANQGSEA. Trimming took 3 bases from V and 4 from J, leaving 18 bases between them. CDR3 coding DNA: TGCAGCGTTGAGTATAAGGCGGTGGTGGGAGAGACCCAGTACTTC. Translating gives CSVEYKAVVGETQYF. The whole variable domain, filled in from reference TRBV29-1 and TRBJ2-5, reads SAVISQKPSRDICQRGTSLTIQCQVDSQVTMMFWYRQQPGQSLTLIATANQGSEATYESGFVIDKFPISRPNLTFSTLTVSNMSPEDSSIYLCSVEYKAVVGETQYFGPGTRLLVL.

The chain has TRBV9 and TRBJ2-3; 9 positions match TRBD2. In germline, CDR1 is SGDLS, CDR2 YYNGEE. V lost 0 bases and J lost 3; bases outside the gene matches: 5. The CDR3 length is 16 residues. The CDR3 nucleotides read TGTGCCAGCAGCGTAGGAGCGGGAGGCGGGACAGATACGCAGTATTTT. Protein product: CASSVGAGGGTDTQYF.

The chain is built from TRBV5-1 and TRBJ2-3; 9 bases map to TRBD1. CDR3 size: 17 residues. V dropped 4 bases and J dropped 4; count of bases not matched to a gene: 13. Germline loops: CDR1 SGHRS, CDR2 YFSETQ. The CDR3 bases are TGCGCCAGCAGCACAAGCCCCTCCGGGACAGGGTCAGATACGCAGTATTTT. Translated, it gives CASSTSPSGTGSDTQYF.

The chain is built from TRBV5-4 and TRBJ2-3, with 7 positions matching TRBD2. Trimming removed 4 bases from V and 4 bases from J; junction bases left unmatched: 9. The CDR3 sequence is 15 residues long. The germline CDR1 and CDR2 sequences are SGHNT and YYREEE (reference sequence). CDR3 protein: CASSKKLGGPDTQYF. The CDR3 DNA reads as TGTGCCAGCAGCAAAAAGTTGGGAGGGCCAGATACGCAGTATTTT.

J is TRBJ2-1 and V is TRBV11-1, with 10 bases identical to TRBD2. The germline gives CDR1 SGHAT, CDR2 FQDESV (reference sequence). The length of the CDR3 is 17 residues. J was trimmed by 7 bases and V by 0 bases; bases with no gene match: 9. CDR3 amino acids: CASSLAPLLAGLNEQFF. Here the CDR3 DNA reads TGTGCCAGCAGCTTAGCCCCTCTACTAGCGGGGTTAAATGAGCAGTTCTTC.

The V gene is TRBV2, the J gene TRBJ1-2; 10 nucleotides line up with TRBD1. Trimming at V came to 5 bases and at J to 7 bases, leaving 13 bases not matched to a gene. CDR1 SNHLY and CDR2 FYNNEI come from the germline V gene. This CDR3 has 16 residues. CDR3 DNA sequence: TGTGCCAGCAGTCCCGACAGGGGGCGCGCCTTGGGTGGCTACACCTTC. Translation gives CASSPDRGRALGGYTF.

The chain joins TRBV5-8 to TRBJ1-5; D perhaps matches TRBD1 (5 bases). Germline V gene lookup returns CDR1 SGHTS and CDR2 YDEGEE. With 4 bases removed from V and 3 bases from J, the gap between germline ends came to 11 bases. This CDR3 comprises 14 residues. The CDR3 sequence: CASSPDSYNQPQHF. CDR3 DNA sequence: TGTGCCAGCAGCCCTGACAGTTACAATCAGCCCCAGCATTTT.

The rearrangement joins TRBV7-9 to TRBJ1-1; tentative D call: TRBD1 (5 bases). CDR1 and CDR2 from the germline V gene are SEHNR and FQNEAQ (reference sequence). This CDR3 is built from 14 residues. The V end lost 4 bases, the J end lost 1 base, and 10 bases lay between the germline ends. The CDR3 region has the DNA TGTGCCAGCAGCTCCGGCAGGGAGAACACTGAAGCTTTCTTT. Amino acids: CASSSGRENTEAFF. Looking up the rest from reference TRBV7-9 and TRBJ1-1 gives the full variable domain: DTGVSQNPRHKITKRGQNVTFRCDPISEHNRLYWYRQTLGQGPEFLTYFQNEAQLEKSRLLSDRFSAERPKGSFSTLEIQRTEQGDSAMYLCASSSGRENTEAFFGQGTRLTVV.

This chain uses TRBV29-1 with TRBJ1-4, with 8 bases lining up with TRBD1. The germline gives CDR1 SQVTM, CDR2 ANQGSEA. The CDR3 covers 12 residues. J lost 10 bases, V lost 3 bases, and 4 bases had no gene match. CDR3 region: CSVEEQGGKLFF. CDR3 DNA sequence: TGCAGCGTTGAGGAACAGGGGGGAAAACTGTTTTTT.

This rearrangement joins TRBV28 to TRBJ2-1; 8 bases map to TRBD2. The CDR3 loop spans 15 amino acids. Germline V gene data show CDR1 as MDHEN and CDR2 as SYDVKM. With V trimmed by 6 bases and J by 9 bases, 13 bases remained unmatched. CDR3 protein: CASRRVEAGVGEQFF. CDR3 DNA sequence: TGTGCCAGCAGACGAGTCGAAGCGGGAGTGGGTGAGCAGTTCTTC.

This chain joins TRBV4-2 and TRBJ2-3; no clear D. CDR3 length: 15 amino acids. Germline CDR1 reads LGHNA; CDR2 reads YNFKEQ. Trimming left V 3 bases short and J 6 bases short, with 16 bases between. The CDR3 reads CASSQFSGDKDTQYF. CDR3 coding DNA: TGTGCCAGCAGCCAGTTTTCTGGCGACAAGGATACGCAGTATTTT.

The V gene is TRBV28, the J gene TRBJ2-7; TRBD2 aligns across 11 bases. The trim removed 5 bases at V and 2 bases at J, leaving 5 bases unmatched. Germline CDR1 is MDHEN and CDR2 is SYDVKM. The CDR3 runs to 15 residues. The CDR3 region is CASSRGLADAYEQYF. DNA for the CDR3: TGTGCCAGCAGTCGGGGACTAGCGGACGCCTACGAGCAGTACTTC.

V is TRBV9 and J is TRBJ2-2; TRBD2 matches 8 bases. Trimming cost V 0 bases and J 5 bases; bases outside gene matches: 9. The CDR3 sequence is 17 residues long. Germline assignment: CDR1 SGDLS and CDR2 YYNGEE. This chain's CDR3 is CASSVASGTSGTGELFF. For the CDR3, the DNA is TGTGCCAGCAGCGTAGCATCCGGGACTAGTGGTACCGGGGAGCTGTTTTTT.

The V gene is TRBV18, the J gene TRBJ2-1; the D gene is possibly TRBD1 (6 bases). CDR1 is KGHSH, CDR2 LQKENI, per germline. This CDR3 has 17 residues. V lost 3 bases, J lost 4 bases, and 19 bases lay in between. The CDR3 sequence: CASSPPTGIRTYNEQFF. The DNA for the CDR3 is TGTGCCAGCTCACCGCCGACAGGAATCCGTACATACAATGAGCAGTTCTTC.

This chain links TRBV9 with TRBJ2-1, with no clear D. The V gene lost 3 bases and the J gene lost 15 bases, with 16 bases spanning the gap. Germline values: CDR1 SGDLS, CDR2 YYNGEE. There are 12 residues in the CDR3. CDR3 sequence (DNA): TGTGCCAGCAGCGAAACAGAGCATTTAGGGTTCTTC. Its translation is CASSETEHLGFF.

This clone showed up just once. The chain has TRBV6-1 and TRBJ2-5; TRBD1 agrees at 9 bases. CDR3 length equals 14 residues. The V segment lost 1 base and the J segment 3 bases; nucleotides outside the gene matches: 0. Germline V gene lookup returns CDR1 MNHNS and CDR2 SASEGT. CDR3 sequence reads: CASSEGTGEETQYF. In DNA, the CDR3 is TGTGCCAGCAGTGAAGGGACAGGGGAAGAGACCCAGTACTTC.

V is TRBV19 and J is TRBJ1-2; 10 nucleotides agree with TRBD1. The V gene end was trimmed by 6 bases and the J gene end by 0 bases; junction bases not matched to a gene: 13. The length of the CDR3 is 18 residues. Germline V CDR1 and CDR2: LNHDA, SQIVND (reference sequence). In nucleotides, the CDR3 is TGTGCCAGTAGGATAATCTCCCGACAGGGGGCACCTAACTATGGCTACACCTTC. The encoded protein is CASRIISRQGAPNYGYTF. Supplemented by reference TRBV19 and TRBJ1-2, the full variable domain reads DGGITQSPKYLFRKEGQNVTLSCEQNLNHDAMYWYRQDPGQGLRLIYYSQIVNDFQKGDIAEGYSVSREKKESFPLTVTSAQKNPTAFYLCASRIISRQGAPNYGYTFGSGTRLTVV.